This is a list of T cell receptor beta chains from one sample in a study of blood T cell repertoires in COVID-19. The protocol was immunoSEQ multiplex PCR, while the TCRdb copy is restricted to in-frame clones and leaves out a portion. The repertoire consists of 68,000 or so clones, with roughly 85% occurring once and the leading ten covering more than 3%. The sample was peripheral blood. These receptors were taken from a woman aged 45-59 years with COVID-19, enrolled during active disease. The CDR3 runs from the conserved cysteine through the conserved F or W. The D gene is left open where the match is weak. Only some rows state a clone size, as once, few, many or a class for expanded clones.

j_call	d_call	v_call	clone_size	cdr3_aa	cdr3_nt
TRBJ2-1	.	TRBV24-1	.	CATSAPGYYNEQFF	TGTGCCACCAGTGCCCCAGGGTACTACAATGAGCAGTTCTTC
TRBJ2-2	TRBD2	TRBV3-1/TRBV3-2	.	CASSHPKGTSATGELFF	TGTGCCAGCAGCCACCCCAAAGGGACTAGCGCCACCGGGGAGCTGTTTTTT
TRBJ2-3	TRBD2	TRBV3-1/TRBV3-2	.	CASSRSGVSGSTDTQYF	TGTGCCAGCAGCCGCAGTGGGGTTAGCGGGAGTACAGATACGCAGTATTTT
TRBJ1-2	.	TRBV29-1	.	CSVDLSGYTF	TGCAGCGTTGATCTTTCTGGCTACACCTTC
TRBJ2-3	TRBD2	TRBV5-1	.	CASSWSGGRADTQYF	TGCGCCAGCAGCTGGAGCGGGGGGAGGGCAGATACGCAGTATTTT
TRBJ2-7	TRBD2	TRBV11-2	.	CASSLDLSGSSLGYEQYF	TGTGCCAGCAGCTTAGATCTTAGCGGGAGTTCCCTCGGGTACGAGCAGTACTTC
TRBJ1-5	.	TRBV2	.	CASSDQGTIQPQHF	TGTGCCAGCAGTGATCAGGGTACGATTCAGCCCCAGCATTTT
TRBJ1-1	.	TRBV2	few	CASSEFVGGTEAFF	TGTGCCAGCAGTGAATTTGTGGGGGGGACTGAAGCTTTCTTT
TRBJ2-5	TRBD2	TRBV4-1	.	CASSHRSGVSGETQYF	TGCGCCAGCAGCCATCGTAGCGGGGTTTCGGGGGAGACCCAGTACTTC
TRBJ1-1	.	TRBV20-1	.	CSASGAGTTTLNTEAFF	TGCAGTGCTAGTGGGGCAGGAACGACGACATTGAACACTGAAGCTTTCTTT
TRBJ2-4	TRBD2	TRBV7-9	once	CASSKNTPAGVLAKNIQYF	TGTGCCAGCAGCAAAAATACTCCTGCGGGAGTATTAGCCAAAAACATTCAGTACTTC
TRBJ1-6	.	TRBV7-8	.	CASSLGGREDSPLHF	TGTGCCAGCAGCTTAGGCGGCAGGGAGGATTCACCCCTCCACTTT
TRBJ2-6	.	TRBV14	.	CASSHGLNPGANVLTF	TGTGCCAGCAGCCACGGACTCAATCCGGGGGCCAACGTCCTGACTTTC
TRBJ2-7	.	TRBV7-3	.	CASSFMGRTHEQYF	TGTGCCAGCAGCTTTATGGGCAGGACACACGAGCAGTACTTC
TRBJ2-1	.	TRBV4-1	.	CASSQDFGSQQFF	TGCGCCAGCAGCCAAGATTTCGGTTCTCAGCAGTTCTTC
TRBJ2-7	.	TRBV19	once	CASSSRQAGGYEQYF	TGTGCCAGTAGTTCCCGACAAGCCGGAGGCTACGAGCAGTACTTC
TRBJ2-7	TRBD1	TRBV6-5	once	CASSYSRTGSLGEQYF	TGTGCCAGCAGTTACTCCCGGACAGGGTCCCTGGGGGAGCAGTACTTC
TRBJ2-7	.	TRBV11-2	.	CASSHLQGRYEQYF	TGTGCCAGCAGCCACCTACAGGGGAGGTACGAGCAGTACTTC
TRBJ1-3	TRBD1	TRBV9	.	CASSQGGASGNTIYF	TGTGCCAGCAGCCAAGGGGGCGCGTCTGGAAACACCATATATTTT
TRBJ2-7	.	TRBV19	once	CASSIAGKLYEQYF	TGTGCCAGTAGTATAGCAGGGAAGCTCTACGAGCAGTACTTC
TRBJ2-7	TRBD1	TRBV5-1	.	CASSPGTGTGLYEQYF	TGCGCCAGCAGCCCGGGTACCGGGACAGGGCTGTACGAGCAGTACTTC
TRBJ2-1	TRBD2	TRBV3-1/TRBV3-2	.	CASSLIAGVNEQFF	TGTGCCAGCAGCCTAATAGCGGGAGTCAATGAGCAGTTCTTC
TRBJ2-3	TRBD2	TRBV5-6	.	CASAAGVGTDTQYF	TGTGCCAGCGCAGCGGGAGTGGGCACAGATACGCAGTATTTT
TRBJ1-1	TRBD1	TRBV29-1	few	CSVWTGNTEAFF	TGCAGCGTTTGGACAGGGAACACTGAAGCTTTCTTT
TRBJ2-7	TRBD2	TRBV11-1	.	CASSLDLLAGAYEQYF	TGTGCCAGCAGCTTAGATTTACTAGCGGGAGCCTACGAGCAGTACTTC
TRBJ2-7	TRBD2	TRBV4-1	.	CASSQVISGSISPYEQYF	TGCGCCAGCAGCCAAGTGATTAGCGGGAGTATCTCACCCTACGAGCAGTACTTC
TRBJ1-1	.	TRBV19	once	CASSITGNTEAFF	TGTGCCAGTAGTATCACAGGGAACACTGAAGCTTTCTTT
TRBJ2-1	TRBD2	TRBV5-1	.	CASSPGLAGGSNSYNEQFF	TGCGCCAGCAGCCCGGGACTAGCGGGAGGGAGCAACTCCTACAATGAGCAGTTCTTC
TRBJ2-7	TRBD1	TRBV18	.	CASSPSLGGAINEQYF	TGTGCCAGCTCACCATCCTTAGGGGGCGCGATCAACGAGCAGTACTTC
TRBJ1-5	.	TRBV7-9	.	CASSFGGGQPQHF	TGTGCCAGCAGCTTTGGGGGCGGACAGCCCCAGCATTTT
TRBJ2-2	TRBD1	TRBV6-5	.	CASRDRANTGELFF	TGTGCCAGCAGGGACAGGGCGAACACCGGGGAGCTGTTTTTT
TRBJ1-1	.	TRBV12-2	.	CASRRREMNTEAFF	TGTGCAAGTCGTCGCAGGGAAATGAACACTGAAGCTTTCTTT
TRBJ2-5	.	TRBV7-8	.	CASSLRTEETQYF	TGTGCCAGCAGCTTACGGACAGAAGAGACCCAGTACTTC
TRBJ1-5	.	TRBV2	.	CASSEAGRQPQHF	TGTGCCAGCAGTGAGGCAGGGCGGCAGCCCCAGCATTTT
TRBJ2-7	TRBD1	TRBV11-2	.	CASSLDLGTGVPYEQYF	TGTGCCAGCAGCTTAGATCTAGGGACAGGCGTACCCTACGAGCAGTACTTC
TRBJ2-3	.	TRBV24-1	.	CATSDLDGGRTQYF	TGTGCCACCAGTGACCTCGACGGGGGTCGTACGCAGTATTTT
TRBJ1-6	.	TRBV15	.	CATSRDSAGSYNSPLHF	TGTGCCACCAGCAGAGATTCGGCAGGCTCCTATAATTCACCCCTCCACTTT
TRBJ2-1	TRBD2	TRBV7-2	.	CASSLASGSAYNEQFF	TGTGCCAGCAGCTTGGCTAGCGGGTCCGCTTACAATGAGCAGTTCTTC
TRBJ2-2	.	TRBV27	.	CASSYPKNTGELFF	TGTGCCAGCAGTTATCCAAAGAACACCGGGGAGCTGTTTTTT
TRBJ2-1	TRBD1	TRBV18	.	CASSPRTPGQVYNEQFF	TGTGCCAGCTCACCAAGAACCCCGGGACAGGTCTACAATGAGCAGTTCTTC
TRBJ2-7	TRBD2	TRBV15	.	CATSSLPSGFYEQYF	TGTGCCACCAGCAGCCTCCCTAGCGGCTTCTACGAGCAGTACTTC
TRBJ1-3	.	TRBV7-2	.	CASSRSGVTDTIYF	TGTGCCAGCAGCCGTTCGGGGGTCACGGACACCATATATTTT